The next 11 T cell receptor beta chains were all read from a single sample in a study of T cells after yellow fever vaccination. TCRdb processed the 5' RACE reads anew with MiXCR; each CDR3 protein has one entry. The sample has fewer than 150,000 distinct CDR3 sequences, about 6.8% seen once. The sequencing here drew on CD4+ T cells sorted from PBMCs, taken approximately 47 days after the first yellow fever vaccination. These receptors were taken from a man younger than 35 who received the YFV17D yellow fever vaccine.

In its sample, this clonotype was seen many times. The chain recombines TRBV10-3 with TRBJ1-2; D call uncertain. Germline lookup yields CDR1 ENHRY and CDR2 SYGVKD. Trimming took 7 bases from V and 4 from J, leaving 13 bases between them. This CDR3 region has 13 residues. The CDR3: CAITERGSYGYTF. Here the CDR3 DNA reads TGTGCCATCACCGAACGGGGTTCCTATGGCTACACCTTC.

The sample holds many counts of this clonotype. This chain connects TRBV2 to TRBJ2-7; a weak D match, TRBD1 (6 bases). Germline CDR1 SNHLY, CDR2 FYNNEI. CDR3 length equals 15 residues. V lost 5 bases to trimming and J lost 2 bases, with 16 bases between them. The CDR3 loop is CASSPYTGFPYEQYF. CDR3 in DNA: TGTGCCAGCAGTCCTTATACAGGGTTTCCCTACGAGCAGTACTTC.

The chain recombines TRBV3-1 with TRBJ1-2, with D unclear. Germline values: CDR1 LGHDT, CDR2 YNNKEL (reference sequence). This CDR3 is 13 amino acids long. The V and J ends lost 1 base and 5 bases respectively, with 8 bases between them. This CDR3 reads CASSQGVAYGYTF. The DNA for the CDR3 is TGTGCCAGCAGCCAAGGGGTAGCATATGGCTACACCTTC.

The sample holds many counts of this clonotype. CDR3 sequence (DNA): TGTGCCAGCAGCCAAGGGACAGAATACAATGAGCAGTTCTTC. Translation: CASSQGTEYNEQFF. The V gene is TRBV4-2, the J gene TRBJ2-1; TRBD1 is a possible D gene (6 bases). The CDR3 contains 14 residues. CDR1 and CDR2 (germline): LGHNA, YNFKEQ. V was cut by 1 base and J by 4 bases, with 8 bases left in between.

This clonotype was counted ten times or more. This sequence joins TRBV3-1 and TRBJ1-1; D uncertain. The CDR3 contains 14 residues. V dropped 4 bases and J dropped 1 base, with 10 bases sitting between them. The germline V gene encodes CDR1 LGHDT and CDR2 YNNKEL (reference sequence). CDR3 sequence reads: CASSPRVENTEAFF. The CDR3 DNA is TGTGCCAGCAGCCCGAGGGTCGAGAACACTGAAGCTTTCTTT.

This clonotype was seen at least ten times. The gene calls are TRBV18 and TRBJ2-2; TRBD1 might be the D (6 bases). The CDR3 consists of 16 residues. CDR1 and CDR2 from the germline V gene are KGHSH and LQKENI. V lost 2 bases, J lost 4 bases, and 14 bases lay in between. The DNA for the CDR3 is TGTGCCAGCTCACCATACAATACAGGGAGCACCGGGGAGCTGTTTTTT. This encodes CASSPYNTGSTGELFF.

This clonotype was found many times. The rearrangement links TRBV4-3 to TRBJ1-2, with 9 positions matching TRBD1. Germline V gene data show CDR1 as LGHNA and CDR2 as YSLEER. The CDR3 loop spans 17 amino acids. J lost 8 bases, V lost 1 base, and 14 bases had no gene match. CDR3 loop: CASSQGYTKTGGDGYTF. CDR3 sequence (DNA): TGCGCCAGCAGCCAAGGTTATACCAAAACAGGGGGCGACGGCTACACCTTC.

This clonotype has at least ten counts. This chain uses TRBV4-2 with TRBJ2-2; D tentatively reads TRBD1 or TRBD2 (5 bases each). CDR1 is LGHNA and CDR2 is YNFKEQ in the germline V gene. The length of the CDR3 is 15 residues. The V end was cut by 3 bases, the J end by 8 bases, with 16 bases between. CDR3 DNA sequence: TGTGCCAGCAGCCACTCTGGGGCAGGGAGTGGGGAGCTGTTTTTT. Translation: CASSHSGAGSGELFF.

This clonotype has at least ten counts. This chain connects TRBV12-3 or TRBV12-4 to TRBJ1-5; D uncertain. V was shortened by 5 bases and J by 10 bases, with 18 bases between the two germline ends. This CDR3 is built from 14 residues. The CDR3 loop is CASSETSPFRPQHF. DNA for the CDR3: TGTGCCAGCAGTGAAACATCGCCGTTTAGACCCCAGCATTTT.

The V gene is TRBV20-1, the J gene TRBJ2-1, with 9 bases aligning to TRBD2. Germline values: CDR1 DFQATT, CDR2 SNEGSKA (reference sequence). The CDR3 spans 15 residues. V gave up 0 bases and J gave up 6 bases; unmatched junction bases: 6. The CDR3 nucleotides are TGCAGTGCTAGAGATGGGCGGGGGGGGCGCAATGAGCAGTTCTTC. It encodes CSARDGRGGRNEQFF.

This clonotype has ten or more counts. The rearrangement uses TRBV5-1 and TRBJ2-5; D gene unclear. Germline CDR1 reads SGHRS; CDR2 reads YFSETQ. The germline V and J ends were trimmed by 6 bases and 0 bases, with 9 bases remaining between them. This CDR3 is 13 amino acids long. CDR3 loop: CASTRRDQETQYF. CDR3 DNA sequence: TGCGCCAGCACCCGACGGGACCAAGAGACCCAGTACTTC.